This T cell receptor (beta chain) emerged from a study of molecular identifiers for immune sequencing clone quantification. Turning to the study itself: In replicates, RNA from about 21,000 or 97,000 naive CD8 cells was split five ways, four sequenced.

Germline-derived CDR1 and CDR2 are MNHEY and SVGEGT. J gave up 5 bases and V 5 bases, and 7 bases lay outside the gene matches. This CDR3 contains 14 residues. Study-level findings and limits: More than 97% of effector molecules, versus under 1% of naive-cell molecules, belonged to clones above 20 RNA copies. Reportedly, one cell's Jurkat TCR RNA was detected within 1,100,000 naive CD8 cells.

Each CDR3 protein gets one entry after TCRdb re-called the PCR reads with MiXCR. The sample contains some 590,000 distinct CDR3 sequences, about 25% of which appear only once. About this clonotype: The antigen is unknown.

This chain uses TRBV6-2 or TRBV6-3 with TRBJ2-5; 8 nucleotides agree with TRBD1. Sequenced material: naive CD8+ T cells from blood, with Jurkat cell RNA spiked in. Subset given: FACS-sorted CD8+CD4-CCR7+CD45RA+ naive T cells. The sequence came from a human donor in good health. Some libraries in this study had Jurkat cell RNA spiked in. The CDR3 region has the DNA TGTGCCAGCAGTCGGGACAGGCGGTGGGAGACCCAGTACTTC. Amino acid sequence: CASSRDRRWETQYF.